The 10 T cell receptor beta chains given below trace back to one sample, sequenced in a study of CD8 T cells in Susac syndrome. The authors reverse transcribed about 0.5 to 1 ug RNA with random hexamers. TCRdb recomputed calls from the immunoSEQ multiplex PCR reads with MiXCR, one row per CDR3 protein. Of 100,000 or so distinct CDR3 sequences listed, 85% to 95% are singletons. Sequenced sample: CD8+ T cells from PBMCs. These receptors came from a human donor in good health.

This chain connects TRBV18 to TRBJ2-6, with D tentatively TRBD1 (5 bases). The germline CDR1 and CDR2 sequences are KGHSH and LQKENI. This CDR3 contains 16 residues. Between the trimmed V and J ends, which lost 3 bases and 0 bases, there was a span of 9 bases. CDR3: CASSPYRNSGANVLTF. The CDR3 DNA follows: TGTGCCAGCTCACCGTACAGGAACTCTGGGGCCAACGTCCTGACTTTC.

This clonotype was recorded once. This sequence joins TRBV25-1 and TRBJ1-2, with D unresolved. The CDR3 totals 11 residues. The V end lost 7 bases, the J end lost 4 bases, and 7 bases lay between the germline ends. In germline, CDR1 is MGHDK, CDR2 SYGVNS. CDR3 DNA: TGTGCCAGCACCAGTTTCTATGGCTACACCTTC. Translated, it gives CASTSFYGYTF.

The chain employs TRBV5-8 and TRBJ2-7; perhaps D is TRBD1 or TRBD2 (7 bases each). Germline lookup yields CDR1 SGHTS and CDR2 YDEGEE. V lost 4 bases, J lost 2 bases, and 16 bases lay in between. This CDR3 spans 15 amino acids. CDR3 in amino acids: CASSIQGGIPYEQYF. The DNA of the CDR3 is TGTGCCAGCAGCATCCAGGGGGGGATACCCTACGAGCAGTACTTC.

The V and J genes are TRBV4-3 and TRBJ2-2; the D gene is possibly TRBD2 (5 bases). This CDR3 has 17 residues. Trimming took off 4 bases at V and 5 bases at J, with 20 bases between the two ends. Germline CDR1 and CDR2: LGHNA and YSLEER. The CDR3 DNA reads as TGCGCCAGCAGCCTTTCCGGGTCTAGCCCTCGTACCGGGGAGCTGTTTTTT. Translated: CASSLSGSSPRTGELFF.

The CDR3 nucleotides are TGTGCCAGCAGGCCCGACAATTACAATCAGCCCCAGCATTTT. It encodes CASRPDNYNQPQHF. The V call is TRBV6-6, the J call TRBJ1-5; D unclear. The CDR3 is 14 residues long. Germline V CDR1 and CDR2: MNHNY, SVGAGI (reference sequence). V lost 6 bases, J lost 3 bases, and 12 bases lay in between.

The rearrangement joins TRBV25-1 to TRBJ1-4; D possibly corresponds to TRBD1 (6 bases). CDR3 length: 14 residues. With 4 bases removed from V and 6 bases from J, the gap between germline ends came to 12 bases. The germline V gene encodes CDR1 MGHDK and CDR2 SYGVNS. The CDR3 region has the DNA TGTGCCAGCAGTGCCCCGGGGGGGCATGAAAAACTGTTTTTT. The encoded protein is CASSAPGGHEKLFF.

The rearrangement uses TRBV4-2 and TRBJ1-3; D unresolved. Germline CDR1 LGHNA, CDR2 YNFKEQ. The CDR3 length is 15 residues. The V end was cut by 0 bases, the J end by 4 bases, with 10 bases between. This CDR3 is CASSQDLGSGNTIYF. The CDR3 DNA reads as TGTGCCAGCAGCCAAGATTTGGGGAGCGGAAACACCATATATTTT.

The chain recombines TRBV15 with TRBJ1-2, with a weak D call TRBD1 (5 bases). Trimming cost V 3 bases and J 4 bases, with 15 bases left between them. The CDR3 runs to 15 residues. Germline V CDR1 and CDR2: LNHNV, YYDKDF (reference sequence). The DNA of the CDR3 is TGTGCCACCAGCAGGGACTCCGGGACTCTCTATGGCTACACCTTC. Translation gives CATSRDSGTLYGYTF. Filled out from reference TRBV15 and TRBJ1-2, the complete variable domain reads DAMVIQNPRYQVTQFGKPVTLSCSQTLNHNVMYWYQQKSSQAPKLLFHYYDKDFNNEADTPDNFQSRRPNTSFCFLDIRSPGLGDTAMYLCATSRDSGTLYGYTFGSGTRLTVV.

The chain couples TRBV7-3 to TRBJ1-2, with D unclear. Per germline, CDR1 SGHTA and CDR2 FQGTGA. With 0 bases removed from V and 0 bases from J, the gap between germline ends came to 8 bases. The CDR3 length is 15 residues. This CDR3 is CASSLTAEANYGYTF. The CDR3 nucleotides read TGTGCCAGCAGCTTAACGGCGGAAGCTAACTATGGCTACACCTTC.

This rearrangement joins TRBV7-8 to TRBJ2-7, with D maybe TRBD2 (5 bases). The CDR3 covers 15 residues. The germline gives CDR1 SGHVS, CDR2 FQNEAQ. Trimming removed 3 bases at V and 0 bases at J, with 12 bases between. The CDR3 DNA reads TGTGCCAGCAGCTTTGCAACGGGGTACTCCTACGAGCAGTACTTC. This encodes CASSFATGYSYEQYF. The entire variable domain, with the rest obtained from reference TRBV7-8 and TRBJ2-7, is as follows: GAGVSQSPRYKVAKRGQDVALRCDPISGHVSLFWYQQALGQGPEFLTYFQNEAQLDKSGLPSDRFFAERPEGSVSTLKIQRTQQEDSAVYLCASSFATGYSYEQYFGPGTRLTVT.